These T cell receptor beta chains were read from a single sample in a study of blood T cell repertoires in COVID-19. Profiling relied on immunoSEQ multiplex PCR, and the TCRdb table lists in-frame clones only, not all of them. The repertoire consists of hundreds of thousands of clones, with roughly four fifths occurring once and the leading ten covering over 1.5%. The sequencing input was peripheral blood. The receptors originated from a woman over 75 with acute or convalescent COVID-19. The CDR3 runs from the conserved cysteine through the conserved F or W. The order of the fields is clone size, D gene, J gene, V gene, CDR3 protein, CDR3 DNA. D genes are given only for firm matches. Rows may omit the clone size; those that give it use once, few, many or a size class.

clone_size: few; d_call: -; j_call: TRBJ1-2; v_call: TRBV3-1/TRBV3-2; cdr3_aa: CASSQGARNSYGYTF; cdr3_nt: TGTGCCAGCAGCCAAGGAGCCCGAAACTCCTATGGCTACACCTTC
clone_size: many; d_call: -; j_call: TRBJ1-2; v_call: TRBV4-2; cdr3_aa: CASSQGLGENYGYTF; cdr3_nt: TGTGCCAGCAGCCAAGGTTTGGGCGAAAACTATGGCTACACCTTC
clone_size: -; d_call: -; j_call: TRBJ2-3; v_call: TRBV24-1; cdr3_aa: CATSGPGVGSTDTQYF; cdr3_nt: TGTGCCACCAGTGGGCCAGGGGTAGGAAGCACAGATACGCAGTATTTT
clone_size: -; d_call: -; j_call: TRBJ2-6; v_call: TRBV29-1; cdr3_aa: CSVTGSSGANVLTF; cdr3_nt: TGCAGCGTTACAGGTTCCTCTGGGGCCAACGTCCTGACTTTC
clone_size: -; d_call: -; j_call: TRBJ1-2; v_call: TRBV4-1; cdr3_aa: CASSQDAGNYGYTF; cdr3_nt: TGCGCCAGCAGCCAAGACGCAGGGAACTATGGCTACACCTTC
clone_size: -; d_call: TRBD1; j_call: TRBJ1-3; v_call: TRBV7-9; cdr3_aa: CASSPNTGASSGNTIYF; cdr3_nt: TGTGCCAGCAGCCCTAATACAGGGGCGTCCTCTGGAAACACCATATATTTT
clone_size: -; d_call: -; j_call: TRBJ2-7; v_call: TRBV11-2; cdr3_aa: CASRSPGLRGEQYF; cdr3_nt: TGTGCCAGCAGGTCCCCGGGACTTAGGGGCGAGCAGTACTTC
clone_size: -; d_call: -; j_call: TRBJ2-1; v_call: TRBV15; cdr3_aa: CATSRVTGRDEQFF; cdr3_nt: TGTGCCACCAGCAGAGTCACAGGGCGGGATGAGCAGTTCTTC
clone_size: -; d_call: TRBD2; j_call: TRBJ2-4; v_call: TRBV11-2; cdr3_aa: CASSLEGRGREGLTKNIQYF; cdr3_nt: TGTGCCAGCAGCTTAGAGGGGAGGGGTCGGGAGGGCCTAACCAAAAACATTCAGTACTTC
clone_size: few; d_call: -; j_call: TRBJ1-2; v_call: TRBV6-5; cdr3_aa: CASSYVGVRGYTF; cdr3_nt: TGTGCCAGCAGTTACGTAGGGGTTCGCGGCTACACCTTC
clone_size: -; d_call: -; j_call: TRBJ2-5; v_call: TRBV3-1/TRBV3-2; cdr3_aa: CASSQEGLSQYF; cdr3_nt: TGTGCCAGCAGCCAAGAAGGACTATCTCAGTACTTC
clone_size: -; d_call: -; j_call: TRBJ2-1; v_call: TRBV7-3; cdr3_aa: CASSLGGSGYNEQFF; cdr3_nt: TGTGCCAGCAGCTTAGGTGGTAGCGGTTACAATGAGCAGTTCTTC
clone_size: -; d_call: -; j_call: TRBJ2-7; v_call: TRBV4-1; cdr3_aa: CASSQGYSSRPSYEQYF; cdr3_nt: TGCGCCAGCAGCCAAGGTTACTCCTCCAGGCCCTCCTACGAGCAGTACTTC
clone_size: once; d_call: -; j_call: TRBJ1-4; v_call: TRBV6-6; cdr3_aa: CASSYPGEKLFF; cdr3_nt: TGTGCCAGCAGTTACCCAGGTGAAAAACTGTTTTTT
clone_size: -; d_call: TRBD1; j_call: TRBJ2-2; v_call: TRBV29-1; cdr3_aa: CSVAGTGGTGELFF; cdr3_nt: TGCAGCGTTGCCGGGACAGGAGGGACCGGGGAGCTGTTTTTT